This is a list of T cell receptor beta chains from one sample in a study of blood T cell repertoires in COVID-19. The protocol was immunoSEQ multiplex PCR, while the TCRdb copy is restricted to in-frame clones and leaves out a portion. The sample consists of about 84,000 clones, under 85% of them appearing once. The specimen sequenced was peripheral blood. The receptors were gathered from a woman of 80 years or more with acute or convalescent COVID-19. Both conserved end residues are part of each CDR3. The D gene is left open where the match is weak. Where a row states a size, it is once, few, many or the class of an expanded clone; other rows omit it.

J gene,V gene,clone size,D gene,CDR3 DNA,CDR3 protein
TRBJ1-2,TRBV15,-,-,TGTGCCACCAGCAGAGATCATTTAGACAGTGGCTACACCTTC,CATSRDHLDSGYTF
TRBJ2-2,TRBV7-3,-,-,TGTGCCAGCGGGCCTGCCCCCACCGGGGAGCTGTTTTTT,CASGPAPTGELFF
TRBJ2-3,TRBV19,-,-,TGTGCCAGTAGGTCAGGCACCACAGATACGCAGTATTTT,CASRSGTTDTQYF
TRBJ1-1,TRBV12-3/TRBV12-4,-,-,TGTGCCAGCAGCCCTCGCACTGAAGCTTTCTTT,CASSPRTEAFF
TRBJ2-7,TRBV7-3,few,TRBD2,TGTGCCAGCAGCTTACAAGCGGGAGGTGGCTACGAGCAGTACTTC,CASSLQAGGGYEQYF
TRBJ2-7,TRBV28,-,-,TGTGCCAGCAGTTCAAACTCCTACGAGCAGTACTTC,CASSSNSYEQYF
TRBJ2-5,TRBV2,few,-,TGTGCCAGCAGCACGTCACTAGCCCAGGCGGAGACCCAGTACTTC,CASSTSLAQAETQYF
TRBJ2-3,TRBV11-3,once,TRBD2,TGTGCCAGCAGCCGACTAGCGGGATCGGGTGTGCTATATTTT,CASSRLAGSGVLYF
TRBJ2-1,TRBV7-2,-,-,TGTGCCAGCAGCGCCAAAGGGGATCATGAGCAGTTCTTC,CASSAKGDHEQFF
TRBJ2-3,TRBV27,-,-,TGTGCCAGCAGTTTAAATCAGGGGGAGGTAGATACGCAGTATTTT,CASSLNQGEVDTQYF
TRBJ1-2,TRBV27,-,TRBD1,TGTGCCAGCAGTTTAAACAGGGGGCACGGCTACACCTTC,CASSLNRGHGYTF
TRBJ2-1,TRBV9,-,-,TGTGCCAGCAGCCCTACAGCGCGGGCCTACAATGAGCAGTTCTTC,CASSPTARAYNEQFF
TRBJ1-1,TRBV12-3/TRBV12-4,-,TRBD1,TGTGCCAGCAGTCAGACAGGGTTGTTAGCAGCTTTCTTT,CASSQTGLLAAFF
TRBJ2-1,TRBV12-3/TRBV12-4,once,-,TGTGCCAGCAGTTTACTTGACTTCAATGAGCAGTTCTTC,CASSLLDFNEQFF
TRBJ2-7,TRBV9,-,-,TGTGCCAGCAGCGTAGATAAAGCCCCTACGGGGGAGCAGTACTTC,CASSVDKAPTGEQYF
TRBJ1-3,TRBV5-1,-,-,TGCGCCAGCAGCTTGGGACAGAGCTCTGGAAACACCATATATTTT,CASSLGQSSGNTIYF
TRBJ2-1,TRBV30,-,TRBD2,TGTGCCTGGAGTCCCGGGACTAGCGGGAGTGATGAGCAGTTCTTC,CAWSPGTSGSDEQFF
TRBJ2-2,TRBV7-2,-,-,TGTGCCAGCAGCTTCCCCGGGACCGGGGAGCTGTTTTTT,CASSFPGTGELFF
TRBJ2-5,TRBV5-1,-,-,TGCGCCAGCAGCGGCCAGGAGACCCAGTACTTC,CASSGQETQYF
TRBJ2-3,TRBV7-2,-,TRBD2,TGTGCCAGCAGCGCCGCGGGGGGTGGAATAGATACGCAGTATTTT,CASSAAGGGIDTQYF
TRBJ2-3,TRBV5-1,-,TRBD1,TGCGCCAGCAGCCCGGGACAGGGCGATACGCAGTATTTT,CASSPGQGDTQYF
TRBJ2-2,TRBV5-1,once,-,TGCGCCAGCAGTCAAAATACAGGCAACACCGGGGAGCTGTTTTTT,CASSQNTGNTGELFF
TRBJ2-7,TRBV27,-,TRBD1,TGTGCCAGCAGTTTAACCGGGACAGAGCCCTCCTCGGCTCCAGGCCAAACCTACGAGCAGTACTTC,CASSLTGTEPSSAPGQTYEQYF
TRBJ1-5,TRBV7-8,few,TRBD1,TGTGCCAGCAGCCCCCCGTGGACAGGGAATCAGCCCCAGCATTTT,CASSPPWTGNQPQHF
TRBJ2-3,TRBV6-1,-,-,TGTGCCAGCAGTGAATCCCGCGGGACAGCAGATACGCAGTATTTT,CASSESRGTADTQYF
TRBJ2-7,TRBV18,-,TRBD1,TGTGCCAGCTCACCGAGGGACAGGGGCAAGTACGAGCAGTACTTC,CASSPRDRGKYEQYF
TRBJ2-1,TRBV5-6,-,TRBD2,TGTGCCAGCAGCTTGGGTCTAGCGGGGTACAATGAGCAGTTCTTC,CASSLGLAGYNEQFF
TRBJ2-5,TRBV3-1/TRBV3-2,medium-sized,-,TGTGCCAGCAGCCAAGGCCTAGAACAAGAGACCCAGTACTTC,CASSQGLEQETQYF
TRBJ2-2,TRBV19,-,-,TGTGCCAGTAGAGCGATCGCCGGGGAGCTGTTTTTT,CASRAIAGELFF
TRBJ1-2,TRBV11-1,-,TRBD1,TGTGCCAGCAGCACCTGGACAGGGGCCAGTACAGGTGGCTACACCTTC,CASSTWTGASTGGYTF
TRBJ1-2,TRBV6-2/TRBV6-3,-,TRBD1,TGTGCCAGCAGTCCCGGACAGGCCGGCGGCTACACCTTC,CASSPGQAGGYTF
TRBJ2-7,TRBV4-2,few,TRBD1,TGTGCCAGCAGCCAAGCACAGGGGGCGCGGGGTGACGAGCAGTACTTC,CASSQAQGARGDEQYF
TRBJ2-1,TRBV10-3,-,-,TGTGCCATCAGTGACACCCAGGACGGGATGAACAATGAGCAGTTCTTC,CAISDTQDGMNNEQFF
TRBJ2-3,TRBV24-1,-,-,TGTGCCACCAGTGACCCCAGGGGATCTAGCACAGATACGCAGTATTTT,CATSDPRGSSTDTQYF
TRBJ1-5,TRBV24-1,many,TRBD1,TGTGCCACCAGTGATCGACAGGGTAGACAGCCCCAGCATTTT,CATSDRQGRQPQHF
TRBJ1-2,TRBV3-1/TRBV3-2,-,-,TGTGCCAGCAGCCAAAGTGGGGGGGCGAATGGCTACACCTTC,CASSQSGGANGYTF
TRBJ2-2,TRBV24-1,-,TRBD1,TGTGCCACCAGTGATCCCGGGACAGGGTTCACCGGGGAGCTGTTTTTT,CATSDPGTGFTGELFF
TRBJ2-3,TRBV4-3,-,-,TGCGCCAGCAGCCCCGGGATGACAGATACGCAGTATTTT,CASSPGMTDTQYF
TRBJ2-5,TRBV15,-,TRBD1,TGTGCCACCAGCCGAGACAGGGGTCAAGAGACCCAGTACTTC,CATSRDRGQETQYF
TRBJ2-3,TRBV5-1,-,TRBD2,TGCGCCAGCAGCTTGGGTCTAGCGGGAGTGAAAACAGATACGCAGTATTTT,CASSLGLAGVKTDTQYF
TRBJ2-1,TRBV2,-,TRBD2,TGTGCCAGCAGGGTTCAGAGCGGGGGGGAGCAGTTCTTC,CASRVQSGGEQFF
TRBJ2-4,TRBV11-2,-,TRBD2,TGTGCCAGCAGCTTAACGGGGGGAAACATTCAGTACTTC,CASSLTGGNIQYF
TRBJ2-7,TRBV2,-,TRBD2,TGTGCCAGCCTGACCCAACTAGCGATCTACGAGCAGTACTTC,CASLTQLAIYEQYF
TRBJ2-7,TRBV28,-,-,TGTGCCAGCAGTAGAACTTACGAGCAGTACTTC,CASSRTYEQYF
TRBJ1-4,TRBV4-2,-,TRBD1,TGTGCCAGCAGCCAAGTGGGGGGACAGGGGGATGAAAAACTGTTTTTT,CASSQVGGQGDEKLFF
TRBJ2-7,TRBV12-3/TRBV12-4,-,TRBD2,TGTGCCAGTGCGGGGGGGCGCTCCTACGAGCAGTACTTC,CASAGGRSYEQYF
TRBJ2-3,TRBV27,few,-,TGTGCCAGCAGTTTATCGTTATTCACAGATACGCAGTATTTT,CASSLSLFTDTQYF
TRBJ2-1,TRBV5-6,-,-,TGTGCCAGCAGCTTGGATGTGGGAGGAACCTACAATGAGCAGTTCTTC,CASSLDVGGTYNEQFF
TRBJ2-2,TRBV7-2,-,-,TGTGCCAGCAGCCAGGGCGTCACCGGGGAGCTGTTTTTT,CASSQGVTGELFF
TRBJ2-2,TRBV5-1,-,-,TGCGCCAGCAGCGGGGAGCCAGGGGCGAACACCGGGGAGCTGTTTTTT,CASSGEPGANTGELFF
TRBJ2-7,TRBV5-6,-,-,TGTGCCAGCAGCCCGGCGGGTTCCTACGAGCAGTACTTC,CASSPAGSYEQYF
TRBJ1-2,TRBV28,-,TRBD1,TGTGCCAGCAGTCGGACAGGGGTTATGTATGGCTACACCTTC,CASSRTGVMYGYTF
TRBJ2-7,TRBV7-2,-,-,TGTGCCAGCAGCGCACAGTACGAGCAGTACTTC,CASSAQYEQYF
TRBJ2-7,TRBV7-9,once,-,TGTGCCACGGGGACTGGGGGAGCCACGGGCTACGAGCAGTACTTC,CATGTGGATGYEQYF
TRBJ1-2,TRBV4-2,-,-,TGTGCCAGCAGCCAGGGGGTGACAGGAGATTTCTATGGCTACACCTTC,CASSQGVTGDFYGYTF
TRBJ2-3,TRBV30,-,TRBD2,TGTGCCTGCAGACTAGCGGGCTCAACAGATACGCAGTATTTT,CACRLAGSTDTQYF